These 18 T cell receptor beta chains were all obtained from the same sample, sequenced in a study of blood T cell repertoires in COVID-19. The repertoire was sequenced with immunoSEQ multiplex PCR; TCRdb's copy has only in-frame clones and lacks some. The repertoire holds 97,000 or so clones, around 82% seen once, with about a tenth in the top ten. The specimen sequenced was peripheral blood. These receptor sequences come from a man aged 65 to 85 with active or convalescent COVID-19.

V usage is TRBV19 and J usage is TRBJ1-2, with 10 nucleotides matching TRBD1. Germline trimming cut 5 bases from V and 7 bases from J; bases unmatched to any gene: 4. In germline, CDR1 is LNHDA, CDR2 SQIVND (reference sequence). CDR3 length equals 13 residues. DNA for the CDR3: TGTGCCAGTAGTCGACAGGGGGCCGTTGGCTACACCTTC. Its translation: CASSRQGAVGYTF.

The rearrangement links TRBV10-3 to TRBJ1-2; D is perhaps TRBD1 (6 bases). The length of the CDR3 is 15 residues. V was pared by 0 bases and J by 8 bases, with 16 bases between. Germline V gene sequence: CDR1 ENHRY, CDR2 SYGVKD. CDR3 sequence (DNA): TGTGCCATCAGTGAGTCGGCTCCGGGACAAGGCGGCTACACCTTC. It codes for CAISESAPGQGGYTF.

This chain connects TRBV6-2 or TRBV6-3 to TRBJ2-7; TRBD1 matches 7 bases. V lost 1 base to trimming and J lost 2 bases; unmatched junction nucleotides: 5. Germline CDR1 MNHEY, CDR2 SVGEGT. This CDR3 spans 15 amino acids. Here the CDR3 DNA reads TGTGCCAGCAGTTACTTCGGGCAGGGGGCCTACGAGCAGTACTTC. Translation: CASSYFGQGAYEQYF.

The chain uses TRBV6-5 and TRBJ2-1; no clear D gene. Germline CDR1 reads MNHEY; CDR2 reads SVGAGI. V lost 5 bases and J lost 5, with 16 bases in between. The CDR3 extends over 15 amino acids. The CDR3 loop reads CASSKNSEVHNEQFF. The CDR3 nucleotides read TGTGCCAGCAGTAAGAATAGTGAGGTCCACAATGAGCAGTTCTTC.

This chain joins TRBV7-8 and TRBJ2-7; TRBD1 aligns across 8 bases. From germline, CDR1 is SGHVS and CDR2 FQNEAQ. There are 14 residues in the CDR3. V trimming: 5 bases; J trimming: 4 bases; junction bases outside the gene matches: 7. The CDR3 DNA reads TGTGCCAGCAGCAGCGGACAGGGTGGGTACGAGCAGTACTTC. Protein: CASSSGQGGYEQYF.

This chain uses TRBV25-1 with TRBJ1-1; 7 nucleotides align to TRBD1. The V segment lost 4 bases and the J segment 7 bases; nucleotides outside the gene matches: 9. The CDR3 spans 14 residues. CDR1 and CDR2 (germline): MGHDK, SYGVNS. CDR3 sequence: CASSARGARDEAFF. The CDR3 nucleotides read TGTGCCAGCAGTGCCAGGGGGGCCCGGGATGAAGCTTTCTTT.

This clone was detected only a few times. This chain uses TRBV4-1 with TRBJ1-1; no definite D call. This CDR3 spans 12 amino acids. Germline V gene lookup returns CDR1 MGHRA and CDR2 YSYEKL. Trimming removed 1 base at V and 5 bases at J, with 5 bases between. The CDR3 nucleotides read TGCGCCAGCAGCCAAGGGCGGACTGAAGCTTTCTTT. Translation: CASSQGRTEAFF.

This clone was seen only once. The CDR3 reads CASSALANTGELFF. CDR3 nucleotide sequence: TGTGCCAGCAGCGCTTTAGCGAACACCGGGGAGCTGTTTTTT. J is TRBJ2-2 and V is TRBV9, with no clear D. The CDR3 has 14 residues. Germline CDR1 is SGDLS and CDR2 is YYNGEE. With 3 bases removed from V and 0 bases from J, the gap between germline ends came to 6 bases.

Here the CDR3 DNA reads TGTGCCAGCAGTTTGGGGGTTGGCGGGGGGGCCAGGGAGACCCAGTACTTC. It translates to CASSLGVGGGARETQYF. The chain links TRBV27 to TRBJ2-5; 9 nucleotides line up with TRBD2. The CDR3 has 17 residues. Germline CDR1 MNHEY, CDR2 SMNVEV (reference sequence). The J segment lost 5 bases and the V segment lost 3 bases, leaving 13 bases of the junction unmatched.

V usage is TRBV10-3 and J usage is TRBJ2-1, with 7 bases aligning to TRBD2. In germline, CDR1 is ENHRY, CDR2 SYGVKD. This CDR3 is 14 amino acids long. The V segment lost 10 bases and the J segment 2 bases; nucleotides outside the gene matches: 8. CDR3 DNA: TGTGCCACCCCCGCGGGGGTCGCCTACAATGAGCAGTTCTTC. Protein sequence: CATPAGVAYNEQFF.

This chain connects TRBV6-6 to TRBJ1-2; TRBD1 agrees at 8 bases. The CDR3 runs 14 residues. V lost 5 bases and J lost 4; bases outside the gene matches: 6. The germline V gene encodes CDR1 MNHNY and CDR2 SVGAGI (reference sequence). The CDR3 sequence is CASSQRQGIYGYTF. The CDR3 DNA is TGTGCCAGCAGTCAACGACAGGGGATCTATGGCTACACCTTC.

The chain combines TRBV5-4 with TRBJ2-2, with 16 bases identical to TRBD2. The germline gives CDR1 SGHNT, CDR2 YYREEE (reference sequence). Trimming took 4 bases from V and 7 from J; bases not matched to a gene: 13. The CDR3 runs 19 residues. The CDR3 DNA follows: TGTGCCAGCAGCCCGCGCCCGGGACTAGCGGGGGGGCCGAGCGGGGAGCTGTTTTTT. This translates into CASSPRPGLAGGPSGELFF.

The chain couples TRBV5-6 to TRBJ1-6; D remains unclear. Germline V lookup: CDR1 SGHDT, CDR2 YYEEEE. This CDR3 spans 16 amino acids. V was trimmed by 0 bases and J by 0 bases, leaving 7 bases between them. DNA for the CDR3: TGTGCCAGCAGCTTGGGATATAGCTCCTATAATTCACCCCTCCACTTT. Its translation: CASSLGYSSYNSPLHF.

The chain combines TRBV6-6 with TRBJ2-2, with 7 bases identical to TRBD2. Losses at the gene ends were 0 bases for V and 7 bases for J; bases not matched to a gene: 5. Germline assignment: CDR1 MNHNY and CDR2 SVGAGI (reference sequence). The CDR3 is made up of 15 amino acids. The CDR3 DNA reads as TGTGCCAGCAGTTACTCCGGGGGGAGAGGCGGGGAGCTGTTTTTT. Protein: CASSYSGGRGGELFF.

The chain employs TRBV9 and TRBJ2-3, with 10 positions matching TRBD2. The CDR3 contains 15 residues. V lost 0 bases and J lost 6; bases outside the gene matches: 4. Germline V lookup: CDR1 SGDLS, CDR2 YYNGEE. The CDR3 region is CASSVVSGGLDTQYF. CDR3 bases: TGTGCCAGCAGCGTAGTTAGCGGGGGGTTGGATACGCAGTATTTT.

The rearrangement uses TRBV18 and TRBJ2-3; no clear D gene. V lost 2 bases and J 11 bases, leaving 17 bases between the germline ends. Germline V lookup: CDR1 KGHSH, CDR2 LQKENI. The CDR3 is 14 amino acids. CDR3 nucleotides: TGTGCCAGCTCACCATCGTTTGGCTTGGCAAGGCAGTATTTT. This codes for CASSPSFGLARQYF.

The sample holds a few counts of this clone. The chain carries TRBV5-5 and TRBJ2-7; 8 nucleotides agree with TRBD2. After removal of 0 bases from V and 3 bases from J, the junction contained 5 bases not matched to a gene. Germline lookup yields CDR1 SGHKS and CDR2 YYEKEE (reference sequence). CDR3 size: 15 residues. CDR3 loop: CASSLGRGAGYEQYF. CDR3 DNA sequence: TGTGCCAGCAGCTTGGGGCGGGGGGCCGGCTACGAGCAGTACTTC.

This clone was counted a few times. V and J are TRBV27 and TRBJ1-2, with D possibly being TRBD1 (5 bases). The length of the CDR3 is 18 residues. In germline, CDR1 is MNHEY, CDR2 SMNVEV (reference sequence). The V and J ends lost 2 bases and 2 bases respectively, with 21 bases between them. In DNA form, the CDR3 reads TGTGCCAGCAGTTTAATGGGGGGAGGGAGTCAGGGAAACTATGGCTACACCTTC. Residues: CASSLMGGGSQGNYGYTF.